These T cell receptor beta chains were read from a single sample in a study of identical twins. Each CDR3 protein is one row after TCRdb ran MiXCR on the 5' RACE reads. Among some 710,000 distinct CDR3 sequences listed, approximately 6.1% were seen once. Sequencing used naive T cells sorted from blood. The receptor source for this set is a man between 18 and 29 years old in good health. CDR3s include the opening cysteine and the closing phenylalanine or tryptophan. The D gene is left open where the match is weak. Clone size appears in some rows only: once, few, many, or a class for an expanded clone.

j_gene	v_gene	abundance	d_gene	CDR3nt	CDR3aa
TRBJ1-2	TRBV7-2	NA	TRBD1	TGTGCCAGCAGCTTGAGAGGGACAGCTACTTATGGCTACACCTTC	CASSLRGTATYGYTF
TRBJ2-1	TRBV9	many	NA	TGTGCCAGCAGCGTAGGATCCCCCCCGGTGGGTGAGCAGTTCTTC	CASSVGSPPVGEQFF
TRBJ2-3	TRBV7-2	many	NA	TGTGCCAGCAGCTTTGGAACCACAGAGACAGATACGCAGTATTTT	CASSFGTTETDTQYF
TRBJ2-1	TRBV7-2	many	NA	TGTGCCAGCAGCTTATCTCCGCGGGCCGATGAGCAGTTCTTC	CASSLSPRADEQFF
TRBJ2-1	TRBV9	many	TRBD2	TGTGCCAGCAGCGTAGTTCCCGCCGGCCTAGCGGGAGGAGTCAATGAGCAGTTCTTC	CASSVVPAGLAGGVNEQFF
TRBJ2-1	TRBV20-1	many	NA	TGCAGTGCTAGAGATAACCGAGAGCAGTTCTTC	CSARDNREQFF
TRBJ2-1	TRBV10-3	many	NA	TGTGCCATCAGTGAGCCCCCGACGGAGTACAATGAGCAGTTCTTC	CAISEPPTEYNEQFF
TRBJ2-7	TRBV2	few	NA	TGTGCCAGCGGTTCGTGGGTTTACGAGCAGTACTTC	CASGSWVYEQYF
TRBJ2-3	TRBV10-3	NA	TRBD2	TGTGCCATCAGTGAGGAAGCGGGAGGTACGCAGTATTTT	CAISEEAGGTQYF
TRBJ2-2	TRBV7-8	NA	NA	TGTGCCAGCAGAACCAGCAGGGTCACAGACACCGGGGAGCTGTTTTTT	CASRTSRVTDTGELFF
TRBJ2-1	TRBV4-3	few	NA	TGCGCCAGCAGCCAGGGAATGACACCTGAGCAGTTCTTC	CASSQGMTPEQFF
TRBJ2-1	TRBV7-2	once	TRBD1	TGTGCCAGCAGCTACGTGGACAGGGATGCGTTCTTC	CASSYVDRDAFF
TRBJ2-3	TRBV7-9	many	TRBD1	TGTGCCAGCAGCCCCGGACAGGTCTCCCTCGCCACGCAGTATTTT	CASSPGQVSLATQYF
TRBJ2-5	TRBV19	NA	NA	TGTGCCAGTAGTATTGGACAGAAAGAGACCCAGTACTTC	CASSIGQKETQYF
TRBJ2-4	TRBV6-5	many	NA	TGTGCCAGCAGTTACTCGGGCTATAATGGCAAAAACATTCAGTACTTC	CASSYSGYNGKNIQYF
TRBJ1-4	TRBV5-1	few	TRBD1	TGCGCCAGCAGCTTGGAGCGGACAGGACTAAATGAAAAACTGTTTTTT	CASSLERTGLNEKLFF
TRBJ2-5	TRBV12-3/TRBV12-4	few	TRBD2	TGTGCCAGCAGTTTAACTAGCGGGAACCAAGAGACCCAGTACTTC	CASSLTSGNQETQYF
TRBJ2-3	TRBV20-1	few	TRBD2	TGCAGTGCCGCCGGGAGCGGGAGTGGGTCGGCGGATACGCAGTATTTT	CSAAGSGSGSADTQYF
TRBJ2-2	TRBV4-3	NA	TRBD2	TGCGCCAGCAGCCACGGGAGGGCCCCCGGGGAGCTGTTTTTT	CASSHGRAPGELFF
TRBJ1-5	TRBV5-8	NA	NA	TGTGCCAGCAGCTTTTGGGGGCGAGGTCAGCCCCAGCATTTT	CASSFWGRGQPQHF
TRBJ2-4	TRBV29-1	many	NA	TGCAGCGTTGAGGGGGGCCGGGACATTCAGTACTTC	CSVEGGRDIQYF
TRBJ2-1	TRBV12-3/TRBV12-4	few	NA	TGTGCCAGCAGTTTACGCGGGCCTCTAAATGAGCAGTTCTTC	CASSLRGPLNEQFF
TRBJ1-5	TRBV5-1	many	TRBD1	TGCGCCAGCAGCTTGGGGGACAGGGGGGATCAGCCCCAGCATTTT	CASSLGDRGDQPQHF
TRBJ2-2	TRBV15	NA	NA	TGTGCCACCAGCACGGGGGGCAAGGCCGGGGAGCTGTTTTTT	CATSTGGKAGELFF
TRBJ1-6	TRBV11-2	many	NA	TGTGCCAGCAGCACCCACCCGAGGGGGACATCGGCAGTTGCCCTCCACTTT	CASSTHPRGTSAVALHF
TRBJ2-5	TRBV15	few	NA	TGTGCCACCTCAATGGCCGCGGAGACCCAGTACTTC	CATSMAAETQYF
TRBJ1-1	TRBV5-1	many	NA	TGCGCCAGCAGCCGAAGTTGGGACAAGGCCGCCCTGGGCACTGAAGCTTTCTTT	CASSRSWDKAALGTEAFF
TRBJ2-2	TRBV9	many	NA	TGTGCCAGCAGCTACCCCTCGGGACCCTCGAACACCGGGGAGCTGTTTTTT	CASSYPSGPSNTGELFF